One and the same sample provided the 5 T cell receptor beta chains below, sequenced in a study of cytomegalovirus exposure and HLA in healthy donors. The PCR was carried out with 60 Vbeta primers and 13 Jbeta primers. Data came from immunoSEQ multiplex PCR; TCRdb stores just in-frame clones and leaves some out. The top ten hold approximately 2% of the sample, which has about 130,000 clones, 60% to 80% seen once. The specimen sequenced was PBMCs. Source of these receptors: a man under 40 in good health and CMV-seronegative.

This chain uses TRBV15 with TRBJ1-4; D perhaps matches TRBD1 (5 bases). The V gene's germline CDR1 is LNHNV and CDR2 YYDKDF (reference sequence). The V end was cut by 6 bases, the J end by 8 bases, with 19 bases between. CDR3 size: 15 residues. CDR3 nucleotides: TGTGCCACCAGTCTCGAAGGTCAGGGAGGCGAAAAACTGTTTTTT. It encodes CATSLEGQGGEKLFF.

This chain connects TRBV15 to TRBJ2-1, with D tentatively TRBD2 (5 bases). The germline V gene has CDR1 LNHNV and CDR2 YYDKDF (reference sequence). V was clipped by 3 bases and J by 8 bases, with 14 bases between them. The length of the CDR3 is 14 residues. This CDR3 is CATSRFDLRDEQFF. For the CDR3, the DNA is TGTGCCACCAGCAGGTTCGATTTGCGGGATGAGCAGTTCTTC.

The chain employs TRBV5-1 and TRBJ2-5; 10 bases are a match to TRBD2. CDR1 and CDR2 (germline): SGHRS, YFSETQ. Trimming took 4 bases from V and 5 from J; bases not matched to a gene: 11. This CDR3 contains 16 residues. The CDR3 sequence is CASSRDGGLATETQYF. The CDR3 DNA follows: TGCGCCAGCAGCCGCGATGGGGGACTAGCGACGGAGACCCAGTACTTC.

This chain links TRBV9 with TRBJ1-1; 7 positions agree with TRBD1. Per the germline V gene, CDR1 is SGDLS and CDR2 is YYNGEE. CDR3 length: 15 residues. Trimming cost V 4 bases and J 1 base; bases outside gene matches: 7. CDR3 protein: CASSFQGDGNTEAFF. The CDR3 DNA follows: TGTGCCAGCAGCTTCCAGGGGGACGGGAACACTGAAGCTTTCTTT.

V and J are TRBV5-1 and TRBJ2-7; 10 bases agree with TRBD1. J lost 2 bases, V lost 3 bases, and 2 bases had no gene match. Looked up from germline, CDR1 is SGHRS and CDR2 is YFSETQ. This CDR3 has 14 residues. The CDR3 nucleotides read TGCGCCAGCAGCTCGGGACAGGGGACCTACGAGCAGTACTTC. This sequence encodes CASSSGQGTYEQYF.